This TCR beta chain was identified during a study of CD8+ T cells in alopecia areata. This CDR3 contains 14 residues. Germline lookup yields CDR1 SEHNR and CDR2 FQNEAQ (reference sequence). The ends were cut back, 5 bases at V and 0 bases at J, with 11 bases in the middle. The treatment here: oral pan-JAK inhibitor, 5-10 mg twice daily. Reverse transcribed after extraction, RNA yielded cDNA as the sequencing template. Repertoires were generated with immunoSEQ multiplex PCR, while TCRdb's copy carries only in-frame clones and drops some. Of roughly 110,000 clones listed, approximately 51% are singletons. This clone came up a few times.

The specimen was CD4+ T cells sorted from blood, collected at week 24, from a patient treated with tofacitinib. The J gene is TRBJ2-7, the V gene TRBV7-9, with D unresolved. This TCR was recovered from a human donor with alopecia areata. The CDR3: CASSPRQTSYEQYF. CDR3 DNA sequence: TGTGCCAGCAGCCCCCGCCAGACCTCCTACGAGCAGTACTTC.